This T cell receptor beta chain comes out of a study of T cell changes during pregnancy in multiple sclerosis. There are 14 residues in the CDR3. The germline V gene has CDR1 SGHNT and CDR2 YYREEE (reference sequence). After removal of 5 bases from V and 6 bases from J, the junction contained 5 bases not matched to a gene. Some clones are missing from TCRdb's copy, which holds only in-frame ones; the method was immunoSEQ multiplex PCR. The table records 95,000 to 150,000 clones, roughly 92% of them present only once. The source is a female donor with multiple sclerosis, enrolled in a pregnancy study. The sequences come from peripheral blood, collected before pregnancy. V is TRBV5-4 and J is TRBJ2-1; 10 nucleotides agree with TRBD2. The CDR3 DNA reads as TGTGCCAGCAGATCAGCGGGAGGGCTCAATGAGCAGTTCTTC. Protein: CASRSAGGLNEQFF.